This entry features one TCR beta chain sequence. The data stem from a study of blood T cell repertoires in COVID-19. The CDR3 runs to 17 residues. CDR1 is KGHSH, CDR2 LQKENI, per germline. The V segment lost 2 bases and the J segment 2 bases; nucleotides outside the gene matches: 6. Participants were aged about 18 to 100 years from 20 to 30 US areas. TCRdb keeps only in-frame clones here, not all; method: immunoSEQ multiplex PCR. The sample contains roughly 200,000 clones, less than 90% of which appear only once. The sequencing sample was made of PBMCs or T cells enriched from blood (not recorded which). The V call is TRBV18, the J call TRBJ2-2, with TRBD1 matching over 9 bases. The source is a woman aged 45-65 years in a cohort exposed to, infected with or recovered from COVID-19 (not recorded which). The CDR3 loop reads CASSPRTGVRNTGELFF. CDR3 DNA: TGTGCCAGCTCACCAAGGACAGGGGTTCGAAACACCGGGGAGCTGTTTTTT.